This T cell receptor beta chain comes out of a study of T cells in tuberculosis. Thawed, overnight-rested PBMC were stained with GMM-loaded CD1B tetramer, viability dye and anti-CD3, then sorted. The lipid loaded on the CD1B tetramers was C32 glucose monomycolate from Rhodococcus equi. Clones were sequenced by immunoSEQ multiplex PCR, and TCRdb holds only the in-frame ones, with some missing. The table records about 88,000 clones, approximately 90% of them present only once. This clone was detected only once. The germline V and J ends were trimmed by 5 bases and 0 bases, with 14 bases remaining between them. Germline V CDR1 and CDR2: SGHTA, FQGTGA. This CDR3 contains 16 residues.

The chain has TRBV7-3 and TRBJ2-1; D might be TRBD2 (6 bases). Material: CD1b-GMM tetramer-negative cells sorted from PBMCs. The receptor was derived from an adult woman with latent tuberculosis. In nucleotides, the CDR3 is TGTGCCAGCAGCCCGGGACTTACAAGCTCCTACAATGAGCAGTTCTTC. It codes for CASSPGLTSSYNEQFF.